The T cell receptor beta chain described here comes from a study of cytomegalovirus exposure and HLA in healthy donors. Background on the study: Membership in the Caucasian-associated ancestry cluster was found for 81% of around 380 genotyped donors.

The PCR made use of 60 Vbeta and 13 Jbeta primers. Generated by immunoSEQ multiplex PCR, the TCRdb table keeps only in-frame clones and is missing some. The sample lists around 200,000 clones; 86% were seen once. Germline trimming cut 5 bases from V and 5 bases from J; bases unmatched to any gene: 6. CDR3 size: 13 residues. Germline V CDR1 and CDR2: SGHRS, YFSETQ. Unrecorded immune exposures were likely, despite nominal health at sampling. This clonotype was obtained from a woman aged 25-40 years in good health and CMV-seronegative. The chain carries TRBV5-1 and TRBJ2-7, with 8 bases lining up with TRBD2. What was sequenced was PBMCs. In nucleotides, the CDR3 is TGCGCCAGCAGGGTGCCAGCGGGAGACGAGCAGTACTTC. This gives the protein CASRVPAGDEQYF.